This T cell receptor beta chain is drawn from a study of blood T cell repertoires in COVID-19. Study in general: Samples of COVID-19 (acute and convalescent) were obtained from the United States, Italy and Spain.

Authors' analysis steps: Reference gene primers were amplified, and this amplification served to estimate nucleated cell counts. Only in-frame clones appear in the TCRdb table, and some are missing; sequencing was by immunoSEQ multiplex PCR. The V and J calls and clone size were taken over from that table, and D and trimming were inferred from the DNA. The sample has about 160,000 clones; around 92% are singletons. CDR1 is SGHVS, CDR2 FNYEAQ, per germline. This CDR3 is built from 15 residues. V was clipped by 7 bases and J by 4 bases; unmatched bases: 10. The J gene is TRBJ2-1, the V gene TRBV7-6, with 7 positions matching TRBD1. The source is a man in his thirties or forties with COVID-19, enrolled during active disease. Sequencing was done on a sample of peripheral blood. The CDR3 reads CASTPGDRPYNEQFF. In DNA form, the CDR3 reads TGTGCCAGCACCCCTGGGGACAGACCATACAATGAGCAGTTCTTC.